This TCR beta chain is drawn from a study of regulatory T cells in long-lasting Graves disease (dated by TCRdb to about 2021). Context from the whole study: Persistent Graves' disease meant more than 5 years of antithyroid drug treatment with TSH receptor autoantibodies that stayed positive. Peripheral blood TCR sequencing and RNA sequencing compared persistent Graves' disease patients with newly diagnosed Graves' disease patients. The study was conducted in China and was registered as a clinical trial. A total of 35 or so samples underwent TCR sequencing: about 13 from persistent and around 20 from newly diagnosed Graves' disease patients. Persistent Graves' disease patients in the clinical cohort had taken antithyroid drugs for around 10 years on average. Paper-wide results and their limitations: Persistent patients shared more public clonotypes among themselves (around 3,000) than newly diagnosed patients did (approximately 900). Lower TCR Shannon entropy and fewer highly expanded clones were observed in persistent Graves' disease patients than in newly diagnosed patients, which suggested clonal expansion. Sequencing and analysis were limited to the TCR beta chain. Peripheral blood alone was examined, since thyroid tissue, which constituted the primary lesion, could not be accessed. As a limitation, the authors acknowledged that the small sample size may reduce accuracy.

The receptor library was made with multiplex PCR. The sequencing machine was an Illumina HiSeq 4000. CDR3 regions were amplified by Arm-PCR with iRepertoire HTBI primers to construct TCR beta libraries. PCR products were gel purified before sequencing. In the original analysis: Gene usage analysis of CDR3 amino acid clonotypes relied on the approximately 68 TRBV and around 14 TRBJ segments identified across samples. COPE and FqMerger were used to merge the filtered high-quality paired reads into contigs. Contigs were aligned with BLAST to IMGT TRBV, TRBD and TRBJ reference genes, and CDR3 was defined per IMGT. Any clonotype with a frequency above 0.1% was counted as a highly expanded clone. Repertoire diversity was measured by Shannon entropy, and V-J evenness by the Gini coefficient. A clonotype was considered public if more than one individual shared it. The public reads were reanalyzed by TCRdb: fastp trimming at Q25, MiXCR alignment, in-frame beta chains only. For every CDR3 protein sequence, its rows merge into one entry that carries the most common genes and DNA. In this record, the V and J calls reflect TCRdb's handling and not the investigators' own analysis. This sample has roughly 450,000 distinct CDR3 sequences in its table, and 20% to 30% of those were observed once. Over 25% of the sample is taken by the ten largest.

Interpreted using the paper, the time point label stands for: persistent/refractory GD, antithyroid drugs over 5 years with positive TRAb. For both TCR sequencing and RNA sequencing, RNA was extracted from PBMCs using TRIzol. Graves' disease was diagnosed according to American Thyroid Association guidelines. Recruitment of patients was carried out at an endocrinology department in Xi'an, China. From each patient, roughly 9 milliliters of peripheral blood was collected into an EDTA anticoagulant tube. Ficoll Paque Plus density gradient separation was used to isolate PBMCs, and no additional T cell sorting was done. RNA quality was checked with an Agilent 2100 Bioanalyzer and agarose gel, and concentration with a NanoDrop 2000. On this clonotype: It has no known antigen specificity. It has no much larger one-base neighbor in the sample; base qualities were not kept.

Sequences were derived from peripheral blood mononuclear cells (PBMCs), sampled when the disease was refractory, from a patient treated with antithyroid drugs. This TCR came from a female donor with Graves disease.

The CDR3 reads CASSPALGLDRDEQFF. The DNA reads as follows: TGTGCCAGCAGCCCAGCCCTAGGACTCGACAGGGATGAGCAGTTCTTC. This chain is built from TRBV7-2 and TRBJ2-1; 7 middle bases align to TRBD1. Including cysteine and phenylalanine, the CDR3 has 16 amino acids. Solely the CDR3 DNA is kept, with 48 bases framed from the first base. The CDR1 and CDR2 encoded by the germline V gene are SGHTA and FQGNSA. The junction shows trimming of 5 bases on V and 8 bases on J, and the gene matches do not reach 15 bases of it.